Shown below are 20 T cell receptor beta chains from a single sample sequenced in a study of T cell repertoires in breast cancer. Blocking oligonucleotides added to a second nested PCR suppressed unpaired genes. TCRdb re-called the emulsion pairing reads through MiXCR, storing one row per CDR3 protein. The table lists nearly 40,000 distinct CDR3 sequences, 35% to 50% of them singletons. The expanded emulsion RT-PCR method captured paired alpha and beta chains from CD8+ T cells. The sample taken for sequencing was CD8+ T cells. These receptors all stem from a pool of human donors with breast cancer or a healthy control (not recorded which).

The genes are TRBV20-1 and TRBJ2-3; no definite D call. The length of the CDR3 is 10 residues. CDR1 and CDR2 (germline): DFQATT, SNEGSKA (reference sequence). V shed 6 bases and J shed 6 bases, with 7 bases lying between them. CDR3 DNA sequence: TGCAGTGCAGGGCCGGATACGCAGTATTTT. Residues: CSAGPDTQYF.

The genes are TRBV3-1 and TRBJ2-5, with no clear D. With 0 bases removed from V and 2 bases from J, the gap between germline ends came to 16 bases. The CDR3 contains 17 residues. CDR1 is LGHDT, CDR2 YNNKEL, per germline (reference sequence). CDR3 sequence: CASSQEERLEIQETQYF. The CDR3 DNA follows: TGTGCCAGCAGCCAAGAAGAACGCTTGGAGATACAAGAGACCCAGTACTTC.

A few counts support this clonotype. This sequence joins TRBV11-2 and TRBJ2-1; D might be TRBD2 (5 bases). The germline V gene encodes CDR1 SGHAT and CDR2 FQNNGV. The CDR3 contains 13 residues. Between the trimmed V and J ends, which lost 4 bases and 14 bases, there was a span of 18 bases. CDR3 sequence: CASSSTGLHYKFF. CDR3 in DNA: TGTGCCAGCAGCTCAACCGGACTCCATTACAAGTTCTTC. Complete variable domain (other parts from reference TRBV11-2 and TRBJ2-1): EAGVAQSPRYKIIEKRQSVAFWCNPISGHATLYWYQQILGQGPKLLIQFQNNGVVDDSQLPKDRFSAERLKGVDSTLKIQPAKLEDSAVYLCASSSTGLHYKFFGPGTRLTVL.

This sequence joins TRBV2 and TRBJ1-1; D is uncertain. The CDR3 runs to 13 residues. Germline loops: CDR1 SNHLY, CDR2 FYNNEI. V was shortened by 6 bases and J by 2 bases, with 10 bases between the two germline ends. CDR3 protein: CASRGTENTEAFF. The CDR3 nucleotides read TGTGCCAGCAGGGGAACAGAAAACACTGAAGCTTTCTTT.

This chain links TRBV20-1 with TRBJ1-2, with 8 bases lining up with TRBD1. The V and J ends lost 5 bases and 12 bases, in that order; junction bases with no gene match: 14. Germline CDR1 reads DFQATT; CDR2 reads SNEGSKA (reference sequence). The CDR3 is made up of 13 amino acids. CDR3 nucleotides: TGCAGTGCTCCGCCGGGACAGGCATCCGGCCACACCTTC. This gives the protein CSAPPGQASGHTF.

The sample holds a few counts of this clonotype. This chain links TRBV20-1 with TRBJ2-5; 9 nucleotides agree with TRBD2. CDR3 size: 14 residues. With 2 bases clipped from V and 5 bases from J, the junction kept 6 bases outside the gene matches. Germline values: CDR1 DFQATT, CDR2 SNEGSKA (reference sequence). This CDR3 is CSARSSGDGETQYF. The CDR3 nucleotides read TGCAGTGCTAGATCTAGCGGGGATGGGGAGACCCAGTACTTC.

The chain links TRBV6-1 to TRBJ2-3; D may be TRBD1 (7 bases). This CDR3 has 15 amino acids. Germline assignment: CDR1 MNHNS and CDR2 SASEGT. V dropped 5 bases and J dropped 2 bases, with 14 bases sitting between them. The CDR3 DNA reads as TGTGCCAGCAGTACCACAGGGGACTTCACAGATACGCAGTATTTT. This codes for CASSTTGDFTDTQYF.

The chain links TRBV12-3 or TRBV12-4 to TRBJ1-2; 9 bases match TRBD1. The CDR3 loop spans 12 amino acids. V lost 4 bases and J lost 8; bases outside the gene matches: 2. The CDR3 region is CASSSTGGGYTF. The CDR3 DNA follows: TGTGCCAGCAGTTCCACAGGGGGCGGCTACACCTTC.

This chain links TRBV20-1 with TRBJ2-5; tentatively, D is TRBD2 (6 bases). V lost 5 bases and J lost 7, with 23 bases in between. Germline CDR1 DFQATT, CDR2 SNEGSKA (reference sequence). The CDR3 has 15 residues. CDR3 in DNA: TGCAGTGCTGAAAGTCCAAGAAGTAGGGGAGGGACCCAGTACTTC. Residues: CSAESPRSRGGTQYF.

The V and J genes are TRBV7-2 and TRBJ1-2; 9 bases are a match to TRBD1. Germline V gene lookup returns CDR1 SGHTA and CDR2 FQGNSA. The CDR3 spans 15 residues. V trimming: 5 bases; J trimming: 4 bases; junction bases outside the gene matches: 8. CDR3 sequence reads: CASSHGTGRVYGYTF. CDR3 sequence (DNA): TGTGCCAGCAGCCACGGGACAGGGAGGGTCTATGGCTACACCTTC.

The gene calls are TRBV18 and TRBJ1-5; no clear D. V was shortened by 6 bases and J by 5 bases, with 17 bases between the two germline ends. Per the germline V gene, CDR1 is KGHSH and CDR2 is LQKENI. This CDR3 contains 15 residues. CDR3 DNA: TGTGCCAGCTCCCCGCGGAACACCCGGGATCAGCCCCAGCATTTT. It translates to CASSPRNTRDQPQHF. The complete variable domain, with remaining parts taken from reference TRBV18 and TRBJ1-5, reads NAGVMQNPRHLVRRRGQEARLRCSPMKGHSHVYWYRQLPEEGLKFMVYLQKENIIDESGMPKERFSAEFPKEGPSILRIQQVVRGDSAAYFCASSPRNTRDQPQHFGDGTRLSIL.

The chain joins TRBV18 to TRBJ1-2, with 9 bases identical to TRBD1. The CDR3 sequence is 15 residues long. V dropped 6 bases and J dropped 1; count of bases not matched to a gene: 6. Germline loops: CDR1 KGHSH, CDR2 LQKENI. The CDR3 DNA follows: TGTGCCAGCTCTCCTACAGGGGGCTTTAACTATGGCTACACCTTC. It is translated as CASSPTGGFNYGYTF.

CDR3 amino acids: CASHLREGNTGELFF. The CDR3 DNA sequence: TGTGCCAGTCATCTCAGGGAAGGGAACACCGGGGAGCTGTTTTTT. V usage is TRBV6-1 and J usage is TRBJ2-2; perhaps TRBD1 as D (5 bases). Germline assignment: CDR1 MNHNS and CDR2 SASEGT. V was shortened by 9 bases and J by 1 base, with 15 bases between the two germline ends. This CDR3 spans 15 amino acids.

This clonotype came up a few times. The chain recombines TRBV27 with TRBJ2-1; no reliable D call. V was trimmed by 4 bases and J by 0 bases, leaving 4 bases between them. CDR1 and CDR2 from the germline V gene are MNHEY and SMNVEV (reference sequence). This CDR3 has 13 amino acids. CDR3 residues: CASSYVSYNEQFF. The CDR3 coding sequence is TGTGCCAGCAGTTACGTCTCCTACAATGAGCAGTTCTTC.

The chain is built from TRBV29-1 and TRBJ2-1; tentative D call: TRBD2 (6 bases). Between the trimmed V and J ends, which lost 6 bases and 5 bases, there was a span of 17 bases. The CDR3 covers 14 residues. CDR1 is SQVTM and CDR2 is ANQGSEA in the germline V gene. The CDR3 here is CSVVRGRGNNEQFF. The CDR3 nucleotides are TGCAGCGTCGTACGCGGGCGGGGTAACAATGAGCAGTTCTTC.

With regard to this clonotype: This may come from a read error, since a much larger clone is one base off. This CDR3 is missing its conserved last phenylalanine or tryptophan, likely due to a read error. The V gene is TRBV6-5, the J gene TRBJ1-1; a weak D match, TRBD1 (6 bases). Trimming stripped 7 bases from V and 11 bases from J, with 26 bases between. Per germline, CDR1 MNHEY and CDR2 SVGAGI. The CDR3 sequence is 15 residues long. CDR3 nucleotide sequence: TGTGCCAGCACTTCCCAGGGGATTACAGGCCTCCGGGCTTTCTCT. It is translated as CASTSQGITGLRAFS.

The chain carries TRBV11-2 and TRBJ2-1, with 7 bases lining up with TRBD1. J lost 0 bases, V lost 3 bases, and 5 bases had no gene match. The CDR3 runs to 16 residues. Germline CDR1 reads SGHAT; CDR2 reads FQNNGV. The CDR3 here is CASSLNTGASYNEQFF. The CDR3 coding sequence is TGTGCCAGCAGCTTGAATACAGGGGCCTCCTACAATGAGCAGTTCTTC.

This clonotype was seen a few times. This rearrangement joins TRBV7-2 to TRBJ1-1; D perhaps matches TRBD1 (5 bases). Per the germline V gene, CDR1 is SGHTA and CDR2 is FQGNSA. CDR3 size: 13 residues. Trimming pared 5 bases from V and 3 bases from J, leaving 10 bases between. The CDR3 DNA reads as TGTGCCAGCAGCGCCAGGGAGGACACTGAAGCTTTCTTT. Protein: CASSAREDTEAFF. The variable domain in full, with the rest retrieved from reference TRBV7-2 and TRBJ1-1, is GAGVSQSPSNKVTEKGKDVELRCDPISGHTALYWYRQSLGQGLEFLIYFQGNSAPDKSGLPSDRFSAERTGGSVSTLTIQRTQQEDSAVYLCASSAREDTEAFFGQGTRLTVV.

This clonotype showed up just a few times. A read error may account for a junction end that differs from germline. The chain has TRBV20-1 and TRBJ1-1; D is unresolved. The CDR3 loop spans 11 amino acids. Germline CDR1 is DFQATT and CDR2 is SNEGSKA (reference sequence). The CDR3 nucleotides read TGCAGTGCTAGAACTACGGGCGGGCCCTCCTTT. This encodes CSARTTGGPSF.

Comment on this clonotype: A read error may explain this, as a much larger clone is one base away. The V call is TRBV7-2, the J call TRBJ2-7, with a weak D call TRBD1 (6 bases). The V gene lost 11 bases and the J gene lost 3 bases, with 14 bases spanning the gap. The germline gives CDR1 SGHTA, CDR2 FQGNSA. This CDR3 region has 12 residues. CDR3 in amino acids: CTASKGGYEQYF. The CDR3 region has the DNA TGTACCGCCTCAAAAGGGGGCTACGAGCAGTACTTC.